The present T cell receptor (beta chain) was sequenced within a study of memory CD8 T cells in hepatitis C reinfection. Measured with immunoSEQ multiplex PCR; TCRdb has only the in-frame clones, and not every one. The table shows over 45,000 clones, with around 92% occurring only once. As for time point: pre-reinfection, 55 to 20 weeks before reinfection detection. The sorted cells went straight to TCR sequencing with no prior in vitro expansion. At all three reinfection time points, viable CD3+ CD8+ CD45RO- cells from a couple of donors served as controls. Germline loops: CDR1 MNHNS, CDR2 SASEGT. The CDR3 sequence is 17 residues long. V was trimmed by 3 bases and J by 0 bases, leaving 17 bases between them.

The sequence derives from a young man with hepatitis C virus infection. The genes are TRBV6-1 and TRBJ2-5, with D tentatively TRBD1 (8 bases). The sample was naive CD8+ T cells sorted from blood. CDR3 residues: CASSEQGQGGYQETQYF. Here the CDR3 DNA reads TGTGCCAGCAGTGAGCAAGGACAGGGAGGGTACCAAGAGACCCAGTACTTC.